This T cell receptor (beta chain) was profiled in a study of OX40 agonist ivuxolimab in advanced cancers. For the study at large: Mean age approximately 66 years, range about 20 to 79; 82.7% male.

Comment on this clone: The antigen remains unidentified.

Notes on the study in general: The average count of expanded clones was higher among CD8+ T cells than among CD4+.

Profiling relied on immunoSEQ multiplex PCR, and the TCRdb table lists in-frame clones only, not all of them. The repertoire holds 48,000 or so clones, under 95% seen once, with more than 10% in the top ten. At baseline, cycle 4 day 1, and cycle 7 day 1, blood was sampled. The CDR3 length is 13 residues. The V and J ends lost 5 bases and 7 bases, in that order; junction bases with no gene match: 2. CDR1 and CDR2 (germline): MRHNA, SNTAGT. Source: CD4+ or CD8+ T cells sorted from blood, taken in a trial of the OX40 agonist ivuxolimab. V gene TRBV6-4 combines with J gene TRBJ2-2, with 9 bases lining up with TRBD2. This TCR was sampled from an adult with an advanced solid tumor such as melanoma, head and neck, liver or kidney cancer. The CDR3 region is CASSLLAGGELFF. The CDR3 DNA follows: TGTGCCAGCAGTTTACTAGCGGGCGGGGAGCTGTTTTTT.